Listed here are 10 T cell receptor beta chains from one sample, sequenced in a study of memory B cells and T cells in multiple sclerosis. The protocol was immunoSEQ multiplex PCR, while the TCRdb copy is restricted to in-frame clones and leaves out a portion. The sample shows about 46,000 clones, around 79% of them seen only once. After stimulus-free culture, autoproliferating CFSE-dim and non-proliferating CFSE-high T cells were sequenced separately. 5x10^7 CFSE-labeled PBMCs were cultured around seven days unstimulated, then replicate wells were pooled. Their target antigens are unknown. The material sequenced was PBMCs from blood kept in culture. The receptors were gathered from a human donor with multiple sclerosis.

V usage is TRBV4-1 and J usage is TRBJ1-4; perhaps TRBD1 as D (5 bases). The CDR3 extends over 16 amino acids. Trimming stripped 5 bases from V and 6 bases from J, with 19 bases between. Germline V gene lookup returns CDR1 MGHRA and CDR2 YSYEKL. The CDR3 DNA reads TGCGCCAGCAGCTCACTCCGGGGGGTAAGGGATGAAAAACTGTTTTTT. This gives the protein CASSSLRGVRDEKLFF.

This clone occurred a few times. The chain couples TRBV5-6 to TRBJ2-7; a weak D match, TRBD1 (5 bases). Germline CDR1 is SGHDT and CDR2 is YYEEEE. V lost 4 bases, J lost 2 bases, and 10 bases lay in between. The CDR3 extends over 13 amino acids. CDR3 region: CASSPQGPYEQYF. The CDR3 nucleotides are TGTGCCAGCAGCCCCCAGGGCCCCTACGAGCAGTACTTC.

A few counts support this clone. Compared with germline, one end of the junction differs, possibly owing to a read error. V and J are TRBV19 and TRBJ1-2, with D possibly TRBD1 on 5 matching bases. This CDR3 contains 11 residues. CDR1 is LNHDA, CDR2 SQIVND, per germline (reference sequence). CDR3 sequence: CATLAGGTGSF. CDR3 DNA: TGTGCCACCTTGGCCGGCGGGACTGGTTCCTTC.

Here the CDR3 DNA reads TGTGCCATCAGTGACAGATCATTTGGACAGGGAAGGAATCAGCCCCAGCATTTT. Its translation is CAISDRSFGQGRNQPQHF. V and J are TRBV10-3 and TRBJ1-5, with 8 nucleotides matching TRBD1. Germline-derived CDR1 and CDR2 are ENHRY and SYGVKD. This CDR3 region has 18 residues. V gave up 3 bases and J gave up 4 bases; unmatched junction bases: 14.

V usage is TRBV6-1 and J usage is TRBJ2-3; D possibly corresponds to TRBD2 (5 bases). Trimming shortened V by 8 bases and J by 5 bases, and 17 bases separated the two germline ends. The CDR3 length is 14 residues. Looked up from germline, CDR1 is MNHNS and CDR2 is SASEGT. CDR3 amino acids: CASPSGGRGDTQYF. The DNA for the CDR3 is TGTGCCAGCCCCTCGGGCGGTCGGGGAGATACGCAGTATTTT.

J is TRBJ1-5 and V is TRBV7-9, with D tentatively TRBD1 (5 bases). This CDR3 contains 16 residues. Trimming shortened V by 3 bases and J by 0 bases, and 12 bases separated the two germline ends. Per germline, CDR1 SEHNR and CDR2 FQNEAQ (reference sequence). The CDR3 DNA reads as TGTGCCAGCAGCTTGTCGGGGGAGGATAGCAATCAGCCCCAGCATTTT. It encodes CASSLSGEDSNQPQHF.

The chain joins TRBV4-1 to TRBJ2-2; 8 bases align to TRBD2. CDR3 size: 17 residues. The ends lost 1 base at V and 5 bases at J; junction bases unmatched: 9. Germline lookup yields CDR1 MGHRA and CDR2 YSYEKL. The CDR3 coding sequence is TGCGCCAGCAGCCAAGGGAGGCAGGGACTAGTTACCGGGGAGCTGTTTTTT. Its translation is CASSQGRQGLVTGELFF.

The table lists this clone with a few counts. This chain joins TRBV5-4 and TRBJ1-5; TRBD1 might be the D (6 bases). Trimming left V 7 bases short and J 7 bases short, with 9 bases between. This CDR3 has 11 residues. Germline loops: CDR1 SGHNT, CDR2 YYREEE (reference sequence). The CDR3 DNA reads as TGTGCCAGCCCACAGGGACAGCCCCAGCATTTT. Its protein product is CASPQGQPQHF.

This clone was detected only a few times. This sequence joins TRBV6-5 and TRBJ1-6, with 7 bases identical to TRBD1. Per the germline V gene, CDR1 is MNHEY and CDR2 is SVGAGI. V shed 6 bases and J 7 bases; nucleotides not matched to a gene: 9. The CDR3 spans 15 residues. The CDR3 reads CASSRDSLGNSPLHF. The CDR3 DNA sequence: TGTGCCAGCAGCCGGGACAGCTTGGGCAATTCACCCCTCCACTTT.

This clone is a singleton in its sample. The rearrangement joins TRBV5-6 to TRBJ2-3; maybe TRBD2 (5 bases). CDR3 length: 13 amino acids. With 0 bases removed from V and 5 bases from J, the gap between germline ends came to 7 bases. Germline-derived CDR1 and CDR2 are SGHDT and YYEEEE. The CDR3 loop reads CASSLAGKDTQYF. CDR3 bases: TGTGCCAGCAGCTTGGCGGGGAAAGATACGCAGTATTTT.